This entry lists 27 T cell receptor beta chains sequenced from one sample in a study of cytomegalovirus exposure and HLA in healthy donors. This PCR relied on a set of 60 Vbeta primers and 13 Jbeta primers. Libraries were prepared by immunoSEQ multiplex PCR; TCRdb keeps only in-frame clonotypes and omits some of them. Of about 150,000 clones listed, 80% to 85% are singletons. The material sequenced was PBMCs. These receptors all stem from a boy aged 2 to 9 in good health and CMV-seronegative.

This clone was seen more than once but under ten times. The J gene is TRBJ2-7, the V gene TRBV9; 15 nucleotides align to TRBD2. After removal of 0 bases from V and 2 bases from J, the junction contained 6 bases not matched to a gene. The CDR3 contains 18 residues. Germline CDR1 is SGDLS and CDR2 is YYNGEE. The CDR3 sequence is CASSVGGLAGGPAYEQYF. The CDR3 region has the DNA TGTGCCAGCAGCGTAGGGGGACTAGCGGGAGGACCAGCCTACGAGCAGTACTTC.

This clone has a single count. The CDR3 loop is CASSKSGNTEAFF. CDR3 bases: TGTGCCAGCAGCAAGTCGGGGAACACTGAAGCTTTCTTT. The gene calls are TRBV27 and TRBJ1-1, with D unresolved. Per the germline V gene, CDR1 is MNHEY and CDR2 is SMNVEV (reference sequence). V lost 6 bases, J lost 1 base, and 9 bases lay in between. The CDR3 length is 13 residues.

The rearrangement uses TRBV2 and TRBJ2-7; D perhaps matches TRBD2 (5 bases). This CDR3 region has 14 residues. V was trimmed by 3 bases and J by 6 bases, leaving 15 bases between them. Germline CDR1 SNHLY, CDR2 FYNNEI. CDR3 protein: CASSERVSSGEQYV. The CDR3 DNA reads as TGTGCCAGCAGTGAGAGGGTTAGTAGTGGCGAGCAGTACGTC.

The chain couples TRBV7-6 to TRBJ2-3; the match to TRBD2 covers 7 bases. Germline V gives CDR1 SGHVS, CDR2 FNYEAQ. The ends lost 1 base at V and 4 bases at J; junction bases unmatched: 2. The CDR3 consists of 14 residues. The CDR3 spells CASSLVAGADTQYF. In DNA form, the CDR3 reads TGTGCCAGCAGCTTAGTTGCGGGAGCAGATACGCAGTATTTT.

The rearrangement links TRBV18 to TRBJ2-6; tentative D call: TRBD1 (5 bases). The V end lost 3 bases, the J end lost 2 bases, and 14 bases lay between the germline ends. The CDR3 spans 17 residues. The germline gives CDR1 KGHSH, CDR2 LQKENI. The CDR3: CASSPEGEVAGANVLTF. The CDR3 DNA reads TGTGCCAGCTCACCTGAAGGGGAAGTCGCTGGGGCCAACGTCCTGACTTTC.

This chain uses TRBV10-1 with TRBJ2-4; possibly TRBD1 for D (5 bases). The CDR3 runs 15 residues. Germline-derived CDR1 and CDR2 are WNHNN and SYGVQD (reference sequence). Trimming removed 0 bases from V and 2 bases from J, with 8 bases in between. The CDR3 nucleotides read TGCGCCAGCAGTGAGTCACAGGCCACCAAAAACATTCAGTACTTC. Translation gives CASSESQATKNIQYF.

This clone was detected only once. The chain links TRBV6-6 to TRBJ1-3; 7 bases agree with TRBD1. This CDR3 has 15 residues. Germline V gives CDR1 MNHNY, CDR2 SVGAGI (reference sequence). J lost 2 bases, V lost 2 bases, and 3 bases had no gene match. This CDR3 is CASSYGTEAGNTIYF. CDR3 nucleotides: TGTGCCAGCAGTTACGGGACAGAAGCTGGAAACACCATATATTTT.

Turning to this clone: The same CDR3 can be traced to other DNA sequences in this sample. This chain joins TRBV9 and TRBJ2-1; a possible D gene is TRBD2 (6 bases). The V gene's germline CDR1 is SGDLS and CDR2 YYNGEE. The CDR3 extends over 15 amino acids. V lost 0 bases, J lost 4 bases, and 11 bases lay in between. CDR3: CASSVDGGAYNEQFF. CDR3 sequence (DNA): TGTGCCAGCAGCGTAGACGGGGGAGCTTACAATGAGCAGTTCTTC.

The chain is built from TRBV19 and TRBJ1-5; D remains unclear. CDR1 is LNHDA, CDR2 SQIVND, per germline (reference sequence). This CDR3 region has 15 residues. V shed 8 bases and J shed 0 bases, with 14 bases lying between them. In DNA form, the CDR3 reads TGTGCCAGTGTACAGAGAACCAATAGCAATCAGCCCCAGCATTTT. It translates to CASVQRTNSNQPQHF.

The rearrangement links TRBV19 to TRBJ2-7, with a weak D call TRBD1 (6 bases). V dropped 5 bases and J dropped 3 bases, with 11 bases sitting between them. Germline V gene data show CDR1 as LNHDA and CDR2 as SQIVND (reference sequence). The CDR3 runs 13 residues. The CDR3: CASSSGVSYEQYF. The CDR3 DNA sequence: TGTGCCAGTAGTTCAGGGGTAAGCTACGAGCAGTACTTC.

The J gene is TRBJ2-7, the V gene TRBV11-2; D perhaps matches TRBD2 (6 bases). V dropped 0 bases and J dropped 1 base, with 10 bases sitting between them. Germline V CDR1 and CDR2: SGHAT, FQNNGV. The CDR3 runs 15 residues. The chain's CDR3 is CASSLESGLSYEQYF. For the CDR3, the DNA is TGTGCCAGCAGCTTAGAGTCGGGACTTTCCTACGAGCAGTACTTC.

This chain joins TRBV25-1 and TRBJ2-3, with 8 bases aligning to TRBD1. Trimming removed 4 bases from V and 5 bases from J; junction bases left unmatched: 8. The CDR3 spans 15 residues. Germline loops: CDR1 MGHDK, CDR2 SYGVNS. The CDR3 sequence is CASSGGQGAGDTQYF. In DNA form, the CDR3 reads TGTGCCAGCAGTGGAGGCCAGGGGGCGGGAGATACGCAGTATTTT.

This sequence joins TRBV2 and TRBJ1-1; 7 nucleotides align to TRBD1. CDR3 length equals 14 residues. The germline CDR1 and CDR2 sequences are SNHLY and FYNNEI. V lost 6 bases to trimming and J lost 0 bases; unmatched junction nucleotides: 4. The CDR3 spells CASRAGQMNTEAFF. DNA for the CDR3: TGTGCCAGCAGGGCGGGACAGATGAACACTGAAGCTTTCTTT.

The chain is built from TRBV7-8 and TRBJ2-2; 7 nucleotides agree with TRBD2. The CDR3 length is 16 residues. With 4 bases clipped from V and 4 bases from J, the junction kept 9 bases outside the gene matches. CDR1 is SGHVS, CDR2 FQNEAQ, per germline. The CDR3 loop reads CASSSRGREVTGELFF. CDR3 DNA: TGTGCCAGCAGCTCACGAGGGAGGGAGGTCACCGGGGAGCTGTTTTTT.

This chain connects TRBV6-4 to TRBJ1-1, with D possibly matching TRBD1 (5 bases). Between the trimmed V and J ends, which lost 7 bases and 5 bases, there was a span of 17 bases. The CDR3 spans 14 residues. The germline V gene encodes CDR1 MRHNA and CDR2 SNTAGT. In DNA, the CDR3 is TGTGCCAGCATCCCAAGACAGAGGCTTACTGAAGCTTTCTTT. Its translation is CASIPRQRLTEAFF.

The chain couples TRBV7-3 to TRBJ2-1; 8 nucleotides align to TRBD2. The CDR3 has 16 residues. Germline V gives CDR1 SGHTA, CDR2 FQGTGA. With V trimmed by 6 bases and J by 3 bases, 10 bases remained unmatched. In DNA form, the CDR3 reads TGTGCCAGCAGTCCAGGGGCGGGAGGAATCTACAATGAGCAGTTCTTC. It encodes CASSPGAGGIYNEQFF.

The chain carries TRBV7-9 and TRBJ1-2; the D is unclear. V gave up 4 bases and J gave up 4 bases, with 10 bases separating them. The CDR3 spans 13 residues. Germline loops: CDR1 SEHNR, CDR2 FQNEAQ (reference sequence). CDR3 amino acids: CASSSPPSYGYTF. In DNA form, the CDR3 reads TGTGCCAGCAGCTCGCCCCCCAGCTATGGCTACACCTTC.

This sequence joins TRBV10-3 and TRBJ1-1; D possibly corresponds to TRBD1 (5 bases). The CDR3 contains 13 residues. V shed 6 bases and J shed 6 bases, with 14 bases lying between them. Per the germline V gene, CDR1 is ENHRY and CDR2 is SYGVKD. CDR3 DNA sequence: TGTGCCATCAGGGACACCCGTCTAGCTGAAGCTTTCTTT. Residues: CAIRDTRLAEAFF.

CDR3: CASSSGGSYNEQFF. The CDR3 DNA reads as TGTGCCAGCAGCTCAGGGGGCTCCTACAATGAGCAGTTCTTC. The chain employs TRBV27 and TRBJ2-1; 7 bases match TRBD1. The trim removed 6 bases at V and 0 bases at J, leaving 2 bases unmatched. This CDR3 spans 14 amino acids. The germline V gene has CDR1 MNHEY and CDR2 SMNVEV (reference sequence).

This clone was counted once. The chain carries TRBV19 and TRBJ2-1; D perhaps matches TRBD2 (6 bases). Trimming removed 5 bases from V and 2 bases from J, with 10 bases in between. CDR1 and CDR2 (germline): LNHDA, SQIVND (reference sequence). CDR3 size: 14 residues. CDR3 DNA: TGTGCCAGTAGTCCAACTAGCCCCTACAATGAGCAGTTCTTC. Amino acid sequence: CASSPTSPYNEQFF.

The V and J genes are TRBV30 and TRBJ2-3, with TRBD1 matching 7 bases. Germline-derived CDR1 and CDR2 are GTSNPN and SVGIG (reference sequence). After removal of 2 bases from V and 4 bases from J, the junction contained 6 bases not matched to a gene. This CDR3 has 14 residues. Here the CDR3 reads CAWSPRQGADTQYF. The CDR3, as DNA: TGTGCCTGGAGTCCCCGGCAGGGGGCAGATACGCAGTATTTT.

As DNA, the CDR3 is TGTGCCAGCAGCGACCTCGGACAGGGCGGATATGGCTACACCTTC. Protein sequence: CASSDLGQGGYGYTF. The chain combines TRBV2 with TRBJ1-2; 8 nucleotides line up with TRBD1. Per the germline V gene, CDR1 is SNHLY and CDR2 is FYNNEI. The J segment lost 5 bases and the V segment lost 6 bases, leaving 11 bases of the junction unmatched. This CDR3 spans 15 amino acids.

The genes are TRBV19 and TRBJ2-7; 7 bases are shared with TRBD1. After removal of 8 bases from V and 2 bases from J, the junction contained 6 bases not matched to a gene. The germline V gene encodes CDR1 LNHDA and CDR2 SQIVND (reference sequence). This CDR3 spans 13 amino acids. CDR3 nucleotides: TGTGCCAGTTCGATGACAGGGCCCTACGAGCAGTACTTC. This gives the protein CASSMTGPYEQYF.

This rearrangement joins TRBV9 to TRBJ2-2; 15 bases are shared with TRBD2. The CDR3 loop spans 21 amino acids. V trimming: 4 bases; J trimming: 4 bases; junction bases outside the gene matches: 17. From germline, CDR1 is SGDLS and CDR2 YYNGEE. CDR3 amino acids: CASSPKFRGTSGGPPTGELFF. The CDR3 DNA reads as TGTGCCAGCAGCCCGAAATTTAGGGGGACTAGCGGGGGGCCCCCCACCGGGGAGCTGTTTTTT.

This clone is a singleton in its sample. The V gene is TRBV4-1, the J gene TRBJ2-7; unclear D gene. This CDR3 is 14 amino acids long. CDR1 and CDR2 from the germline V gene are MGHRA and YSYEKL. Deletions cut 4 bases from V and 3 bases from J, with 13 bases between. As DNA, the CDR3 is TGCGCCAGCAGCCCCTACCTAGGAAACTACGAGCAGTACTTC. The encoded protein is CASSPYLGNYEQYF.

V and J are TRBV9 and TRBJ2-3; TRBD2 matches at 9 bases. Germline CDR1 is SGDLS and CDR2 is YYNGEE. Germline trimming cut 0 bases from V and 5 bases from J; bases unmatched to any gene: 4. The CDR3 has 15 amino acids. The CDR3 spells CASSVVAGGRDTQYF. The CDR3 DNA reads TGTGCCAGCAGCGTAGTTGCGGGAGGGCGAGATACGCAGTATTTT.

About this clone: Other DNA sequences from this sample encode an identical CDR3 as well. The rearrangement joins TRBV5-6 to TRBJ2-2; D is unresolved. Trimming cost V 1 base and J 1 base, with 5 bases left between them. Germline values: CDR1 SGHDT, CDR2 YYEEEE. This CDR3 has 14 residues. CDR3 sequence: CASSLTRNTGELFF. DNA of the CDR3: TGTGCCAGCAGCTTGACGAGGAACACCGGGGAGCTGTTTTTT.